The clone carrying this T cell receptor beta chain was recorded many times. Antigen: not known. The record originates from a study of early T cells in non-severe SARS-CoV-2 infection. Across the study: Sequencing was performed on bulk RNA from unsorted whole blood, leaving chains unpaired. General observations from the study: The matching step, a VDJdb search, favored anti-spike CD8 responses and missed private and CD4 specificities.

In TCRdb, the 5' RACE reads were re-called with MiXCR into one record per CDR3 protein. The sample holds tens of thousands of distinct CDR3 sequences, about 4.6% seen once. CDR3 length equals 14 residues. The V and J ends lost 4 bases and 2 bases respectively, with 11 bases between them. Germline V lookup: CDR1 MGHRA, CDR2 YSYEKL. This material consisted of whole blood, taken at baseline. The TCR comes from an adult who was a healthcare worker with PCR-confirmed SARS-CoV-2 infection or an uninfected control (not recorded which). This chain links TRBV4-1 with TRBJ2-5, with D perhaps matching TRBD2 (6 bases). The CDR3 DNA reads as TGCGCCAGCAGCCTCTCAGGGACTCAAGAGACCCAGTACTTC. Its protein is CASSLSGTQETQYF.